Following are 21 T cell receptor beta chains from one sample sequenced in a study of glioma-infiltrating T cells. Using RNA template, CDR3s of TCR alpha and beta were amplified with iRepertoire arm-PCR. Using its own MiXCR run on the multiplex PCR reads, TCRdb lists one record per CDR3 protein. The table has 300,000 to 400,000 distinct CDR3 sequences, roughly two fifths seen once. The sample comprised glioma tissue, nonneoplastic brain tissue, or PBMCs (not recorded which). These receptors were obtained from a human donor with low-grade glioma or glioblastoma, undergoing nonglioma brain surgery, or in good health (not recorded which).

This clonotype was detected once. The chain joins TRBV2 to TRBJ2-2; D might be TRBD1 (7 bases). Trimming took off 7 bases at V and 10 bases at J, with 13 bases between the two ends. The length of the CDR3 is 12 residues. Germline V gene data show CDR1 as SNHLY and CDR2 as FYNNEI. The CDR3 DNA is TGTGCCAGCAACAGGGGAGGAGAGGAGCTGTTTTTT. Protein sequence: CASNRGGEELFF.

This clonotype was recorded many times. The chain employs TRBV6-2 or TRBV6-3 and TRBJ2-4; possible D gene TRBD1, 5 bases. The CDR3 is 15 amino acids. V lost 4 bases to trimming and J lost 2 bases, with 12 bases between them. Germline CDR1 MNHEY, CDR2 SVGEGT. This CDR3 is CASSFFQDTKNIQYF. Written as DNA, the CDR3 is TGTGCCAGCAGTTTCTTCCAGGACACCAAAAACATTCAGTACTTC.

About this clonotype itself: The CDR3 ends on some other residue instead of the conserved phenylalanine or tryptophan, so this is likely a read error. The rearrangement links TRBV7-8 to TRBJ1-1, with D tentatively TRBD1 (5 bases). The V end lost 0 bases, the J end lost 0 bases, and 11 bases lay between the germline ends. In germline, CDR1 is SGHVS, CDR2 FQNEAQ. This CDR3 comprises 16 residues. CDR3 region: CASSLARGALNTEAFL. CDR3 in DNA: TGTGCCAGCAGCTTAGCGCGGGGCGCACTGAACACTGAAGCTTTCCTT.

The genes are TRBV5-1 and TRBJ2-1; possible D gene TRBD1, 6 bases. Germline V gene sequence: CDR1 SGHRS, CDR2 YFSETQ. The V end was cut by 4 bases, the J end by 8 bases, with 10 bases between. The CDR3 is made up of 12 amino acids. The CDR3 protein is CASSPQGYEQFF. For the CDR3, the DNA is TGCGCCAGCAGCCCCCAGGGGTATGAGCAGTTCTTC.

This clonotype was counted many times. The V call is TRBV20-1, the J call TRBJ1-1; a weak D match, TRBD1 (5 bases). V lost 5 bases, J lost 5 bases, and 15 bases lay in between. The CDR3 has 13 amino acids. The germline gives CDR1 DFQATT, CDR2 SNEGSKA (reference sequence). The DNA for the CDR3 is TGCAGTGCTCCTCGCGACGGGGGGACTGAAGCTTTCTTT. Protein sequence: CSAPRDGGTEAFF.

This clonotype has a count of ten or more. This sequence joins TRBV20-1 and TRBJ1-6; D is perhaps TRBD1 (5 bases). The CDR3 covers 15 residues. Germline V lookup: CDR1 DFQATT, CDR2 SNEGSKA (reference sequence). V was cut by 6 bases and J by 7 bases, with 19 bases left in between. In DNA, the CDR3 is TGCAGTGCCCTGGGCTGGGGACTGTACAATTCACCCCTCCACTTT. It encodes CSALGWGLYNSPLHF.

This sequence joins TRBV29-1 and TRBJ2-3; 8 nucleotides line up with TRBD2. The CDR3 covers 13 residues. V shed 2 bases and J 3 bases; nucleotides not matched to a gene: 1. The V gene's germline CDR1 is SQVTM and CDR2 ANQGSEA. The CDR3 reads CSVESGGTDTQYF. CDR3 DNA sequence: TGCAGCGTTGAAAGCGGGGGTACAGATACGCAGTATTTT.

This clonotype was recorded many times. This sequence joins TRBV6-1 and TRBJ1-1; TRBD1 is a possible D gene (5 bases). Germline CDR1 is MNHNS and CDR2 is SASEGT. The CDR3 loop spans 14 amino acids. V gave up 7 bases and J gave up 2 bases, with 14 bases separating them. CDR3: CASTRGTANTEAFF. DNA for the CDR3: TGTGCCAGCACTAGAGGGACCGCAAACACTGAAGCTTTCTTT.

The rearrangement links TRBV2 to TRBJ1-5; 9 bases align to TRBD1. CDR1 is SNHLY and CDR2 is FYNNEI in the germline V gene. Germline trimming cut 6 bases from V and 0 bases from J; bases unmatched to any gene: 3. There are 15 residues in the CDR3. CDR3 DNA sequence: TGTGCCAGCAGGGACAGGGGTTATAGCAATCAGCCCCAGCATTTT. This translates into CASRDRGYSNQPQHF.

As for this clonotype: Mismatch with germline at one junction end may stem from a read error. The V and J genes are TRBV7-3 and TRBJ2-1; the match to TRBD2 covers 8 bases. CDR1 is SGHTA, CDR2 FQGTGA, per germline. CDR3 length: 14 amino acids. CDR3 nucleotides: TGTGCCAGCAGCTTTAGCGGGACCGACGATGAGGAGTTCTTC. Protein: CASSFSGTDDEEFF.

This clonotype turned up a few times. The chain carries TRBV20-1 and TRBJ2-1; tentatively, D is TRBD1 or TRBD2 (5 bases each). The CDR3 runs 20 residues. The V end was cut by 2 bases, the J end by 0 bases, with 26 bases between. Germline CDR1 reads DFQATT; CDR2 reads SNEGSKA (reference sequence). CDR3 sequence (DNA): TGCAGTGCTAGAACGTACCCGGGACCCAAAGCGGCGAGCTCCTACAATGAGCAGTTCTTC. Residues: CSARTYPGPKAASSYNEQFF.

The chain joins TRBV4-1 to TRBJ1-2; tentatively, D is TRBD1 (5 bases). Germline CDR1 is MGHRA and CDR2 is YSYEKL. Trimming left V 4 bases short and J 11 bases short, with 20 bases between. The CDR3 has 14 residues. CDR3 region: CASSRYGTTGGYTF. CDR3 in DNA: TGCGCCAGCAGCCGTTATGGGACTACCGGGGGGTACACCTTC.

This clonotype was picked up one time. The J gene is TRBJ2-7, the V gene TRBV5-5; 9 bases fit TRBD1. From germline, CDR1 is SGHKS and CDR2 YYEKEE (reference sequence). The CDR3 totals 17 residues. Trimming cost V 0 bases and J 3 bases; bases outside gene matches: 10. The CDR3 sequence: CASSLDRGRTIDYEQYF. The CDR3 DNA is TGTGCCAGCAGCTTGGACAGGGGGCGGACAATAGACTACGAGCAGTACTTC.

In its sample, this clonotype was seen a few times. This chain's CDR3 is CASSQGVAGFYGYTF. The CDR3 DNA reads as TGCGCCAGCAGCCAAGGGGTCGCGGGTTTCTATGGCTACACCTTC. The rearrangement joins TRBV4-1 to TRBJ1-2; D not certain. Trimming pared 1 base from V and 4 bases from J, leaving 13 bases between. This CDR3 is built from 15 residues. CDR1 MGHRA and CDR2 YSYEKL come from the germline V gene.

In its sample, this clonotype was seen many times. V gene TRBV6-2 or TRBV6-3 combines with J gene TRBJ2-1; D not certain. Germline V CDR1 and CDR2: MNHEY, SVGEGT. This CDR3 has 15 amino acids. Trimming took 5 bases from V and 0 from J, leaving 11 bases between them. The CDR3 spells CASSGSRLSYNEQFF. The CDR3 DNA reads TGTGCCAGCAGTGGGTCCCGACTCTCCTACAATGAGCAGTTCTTC.

V usage is TRBV4-2 and J usage is TRBJ2-7; D may be TRBD2 (7 bases). Per the germline V gene, CDR1 is LGHNA and CDR2 is YNFKEQ. The CDR3 contains 15 residues. Trimming took 0 bases from V and 2 from J, leaving 11 bases between them. The DNA for the CDR3 is TGTGCCAGCAGCCAAGAGAGCGGGACAACCTACGAGCAGTACTTC. Translating it yields CASSQESGTTYEQYF.

In the case of this clonotype: The missing conserved phenylalanine or tryptophan at the end of this CDR3 makes a read error likely. The genes are TRBV6-6 and TRBJ1-5; D gene ambiguous. CDR1 and CDR2 from the germline V gene are MNHNY and SVGAGI (reference sequence). The CDR3 contains 11 residues. The CDR3 region has the DNA TGTGCCAGCAGTTATGGGCAGCGCCAGCATTTG. Protein: CASSYGQRQHL.

A word on this clonotype: A clone one base away is much larger, so this may be a read error. The rearrangement uses TRBV7-2 and TRBJ2-3, with 7 bases that match TRBD1. This CDR3 region has 16 residues. Trimming at V came to 6 bases and at J to 0 bases, leaving 9 bases not matched to a gene. The V gene's germline CDR1 is SGHTA and CDR2 FQGNSA. The CDR3 bases are TGTGCCAGCAGTTTGGACAGGCGATTTAGCACAGATACGCAGTATTTT. Amino acids: CASSLDRRFSTDTQYF.

The chain couples TRBV7-2 to TRBJ2-3; 11 bases fit TRBD2. After removal of 1 base from V and 6 bases from J, the junction contained 6 bases not matched to a gene. The CDR3 is 16 amino acids. Germline V gene lookup returns CDR1 SGHTA and CDR2 FQGNSA. The CDR3, as DNA: TGTGCCAGCAGCTTAGGCCCACCTAGCGGGGGGGATACGCAGTATTTT. Its translation: CASSLGPPSGGDTQYF.

The chain links TRBV5-1 to TRBJ2-1; 11 nucleotides match TRBD2. The CDR3 has 17 residues. From germline, CDR1 is SGHRS and CDR2 YFSETQ. With 3 bases clipped from V and 0 bases from J, the junction kept 5 bases outside the gene matches. The CDR3: CASSWGLAGGSYNEQFF. The CDR3 bases are TGCGCCAGCAGCTGGGGCCTAGCGGGAGGCTCCTACAATGAGCAGTTCTTC. Full variable domain (rest looked up from reference TRBV5-1 and TRBJ2-1): KAGVTQTPRYLIKTRGQQVTLSCSPISGHRSVSWYQQTPGQGLQFLFEYFSETQRNKGNFPGRFSGRQFSNSRSEMNVSTLELGDSALYLCASSWGLAGGSYNEQFFGPGTRLTVL.

A few counts support this clonotype. As DNA, the CDR3 is TGTGCCAGCAGTTTCACTTGGGCACCGAGCGAAACCTACAATGAGCAGTTCTTC. Its protein product is CASSFTWAPSETYNEQFF. V gene TRBV28 combines with J gene TRBJ2-1; no reliable D call. With 3 bases removed from V and 2 bases from J, the gap between germline ends came to 20 bases. The CDR3 totals 18 residues. CDR1 is MDHEN and CDR2 is SYDVKM in the germline V gene.